The entry below gives a single TCR beta chain sequence along with its context. Its antigen is currently unknown. Generated by immunoSEQ multiplex PCR, the TCRdb table keeps only in-frame clones and is missing some. The sample contains 90,000 or so clones, roughly 85% of which appear only once. CDR3 length equals 15 residues. V was shortened by 6 bases and J by 2 bases, with 15 bases between the two germline ends. Germline values: CDR1 LNHDA, CDR2 SQIVND (reference sequence). The sample originates from a study of cytomegalovirus exposure and HLA in healthy donors. Study findings and constraints: The tendency of first-cohort TCR clusters to co-occur in the 90 to 150 validation repertoires emerged from a later analysis.

The clonotype was recovered from a man between 18 and 35 years old in good health and CMV-seropositive. The rearrangement joins TRBV19 to TRBJ2-3; D is perhaps TRBD2 (7 bases). Source material: PBMCs. The CDR3 is CASRAGHTVTDTQYF. The CDR3 DNA reads TGTGCCAGTAGAGCGGGACATACCGTCACAGATACGCAGTATTTT.